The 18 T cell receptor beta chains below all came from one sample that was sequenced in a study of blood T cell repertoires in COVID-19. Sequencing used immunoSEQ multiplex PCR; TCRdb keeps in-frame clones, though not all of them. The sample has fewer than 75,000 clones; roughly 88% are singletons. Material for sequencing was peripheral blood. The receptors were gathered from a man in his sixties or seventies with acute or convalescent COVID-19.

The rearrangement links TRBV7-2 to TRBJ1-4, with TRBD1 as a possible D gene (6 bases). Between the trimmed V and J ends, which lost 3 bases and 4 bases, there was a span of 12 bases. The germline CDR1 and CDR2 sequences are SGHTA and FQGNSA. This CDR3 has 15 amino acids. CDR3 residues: CASSFQGIINEKLFF. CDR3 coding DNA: TGTGCCAGCAGCTTTCAGGGGATAATTAATGAAAAACTGTTTTTT.

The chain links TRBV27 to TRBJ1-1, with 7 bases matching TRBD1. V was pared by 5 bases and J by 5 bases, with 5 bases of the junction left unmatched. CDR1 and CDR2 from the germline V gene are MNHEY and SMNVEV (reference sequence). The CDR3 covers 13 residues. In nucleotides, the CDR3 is TGTGCCAGCAGTACACAGGGGCGGACTGAAGCTTTCTTT. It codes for CASSTQGRTEAFF.

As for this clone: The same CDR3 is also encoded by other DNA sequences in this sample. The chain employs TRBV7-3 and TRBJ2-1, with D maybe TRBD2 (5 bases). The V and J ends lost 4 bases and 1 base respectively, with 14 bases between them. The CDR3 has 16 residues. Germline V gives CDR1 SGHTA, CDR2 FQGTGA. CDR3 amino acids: CASSSTPAASYNEQFF. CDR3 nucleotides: TGTGCCAGCAGCTCTACCCCAGCGGCTTCCTACAATGAGCAGTTCTTC.

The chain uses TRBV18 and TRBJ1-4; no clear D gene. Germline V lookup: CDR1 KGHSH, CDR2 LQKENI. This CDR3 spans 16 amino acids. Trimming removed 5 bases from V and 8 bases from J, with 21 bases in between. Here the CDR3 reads CASSALQPITGEKLFF. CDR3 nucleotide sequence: TGTGCCAGCTCAGCGCTACAGCCTATTACCGGCGAAAAACTGTTTTTT.

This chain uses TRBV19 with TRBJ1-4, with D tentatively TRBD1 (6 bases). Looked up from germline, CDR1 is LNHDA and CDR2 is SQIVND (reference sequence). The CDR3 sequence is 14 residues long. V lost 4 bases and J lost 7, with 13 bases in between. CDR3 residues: CASSTSGAGEKLFF. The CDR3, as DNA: TGTGCCAGTAGTACCTCAGGGGCCGGTGAAAAACTGTTTTTT. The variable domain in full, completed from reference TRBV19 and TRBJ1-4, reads DGGITQSPKYLFRKEGQNVTLSCEQNLNHDAMYWYRQDPGQGLRLIYYSQIVNDFQKGDIAEGYSVSREKKESFPLTVTSAQKNPTAFYLCASSTSGAGEKLFFGSGTQLSVL.

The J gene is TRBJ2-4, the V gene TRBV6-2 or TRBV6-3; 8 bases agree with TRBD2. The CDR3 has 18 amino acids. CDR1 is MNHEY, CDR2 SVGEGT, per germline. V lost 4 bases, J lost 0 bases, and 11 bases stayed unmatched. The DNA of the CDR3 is TGTGCCAGCAGTTCCGGGGTAGCGGGGTCGCTAGCCAAAAACATTCAGTACTTC. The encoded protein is CASSSGVAGSLAKNIQYF.

CDR3 coding DNA: TGTGCCACCAGCAGAGATCAGGGGGCAGTTGGCTACACCTTC. Translating it yields CATSRDQGAVGYTF. The rearrangement joins TRBV15 to TRBJ1-2; TRBD1 agrees at 8 bases. After removal of 0 bases from V and 7 bases from J, the junction contained 4 bases not matched to a gene. CDR3 length: 14 amino acids. Looked up from germline, CDR1 is LNHNV and CDR2 is YYDKDF (reference sequence).

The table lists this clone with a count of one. The CDR3 is CASSGMSGGPSYEQYF. CDR3 DNA: TGTGCCAGCAGCGGCATGTCGGGGGGGCCCTCCTACGAGCAGTACTTC. V usage is TRBV9 and J usage is TRBJ2-7, with TRBD2 matching over 8 bases. Looked up from germline, CDR1 is SGDLS and CDR2 is YYNGEE. The CDR3 is made up of 16 amino acids. V lost 3 bases to trimming and J lost 0 bases; unmatched junction nucleotides: 8.

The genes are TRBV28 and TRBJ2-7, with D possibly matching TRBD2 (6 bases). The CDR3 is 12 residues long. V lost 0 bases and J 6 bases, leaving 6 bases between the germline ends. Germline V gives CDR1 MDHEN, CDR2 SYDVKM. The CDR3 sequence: CASSLWGGEQYF. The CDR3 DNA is TGTGCCAGCAGTTTATGGGGGGGCGAGCAGTACTTC.

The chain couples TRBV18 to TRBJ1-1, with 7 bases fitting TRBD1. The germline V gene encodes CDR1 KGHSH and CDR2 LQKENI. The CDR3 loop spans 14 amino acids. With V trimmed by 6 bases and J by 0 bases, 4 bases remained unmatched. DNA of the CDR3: TGTGCCAGCTCGCTACAGGGGATGAACACTGAAGCTTTCTTT. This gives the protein CASSLQGMNTEAFF.

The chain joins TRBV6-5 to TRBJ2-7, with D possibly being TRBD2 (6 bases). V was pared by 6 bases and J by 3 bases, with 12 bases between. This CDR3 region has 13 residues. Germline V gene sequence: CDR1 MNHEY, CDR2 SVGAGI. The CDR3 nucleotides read TGTGCCAGCAGCCGCGGACTAATCTACGAGCAGTACTTC. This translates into CASSRGLIYEQYF.

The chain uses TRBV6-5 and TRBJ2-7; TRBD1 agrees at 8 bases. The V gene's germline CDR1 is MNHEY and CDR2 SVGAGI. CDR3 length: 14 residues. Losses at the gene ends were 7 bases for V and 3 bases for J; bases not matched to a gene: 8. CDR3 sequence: CASTTGTGVYEQYF. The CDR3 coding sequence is TGTGCCAGCACCACCGGGACAGGAGTCTACGAGCAGTACTTC.

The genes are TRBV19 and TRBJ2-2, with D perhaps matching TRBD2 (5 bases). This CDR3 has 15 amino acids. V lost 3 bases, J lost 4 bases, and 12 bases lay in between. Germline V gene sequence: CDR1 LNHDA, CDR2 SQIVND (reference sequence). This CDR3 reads CASSIRDATTGELFF. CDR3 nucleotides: TGTGCCAGTAGTATCCGGGATGCTACCACCGGGGAGCTGTTTTTT.

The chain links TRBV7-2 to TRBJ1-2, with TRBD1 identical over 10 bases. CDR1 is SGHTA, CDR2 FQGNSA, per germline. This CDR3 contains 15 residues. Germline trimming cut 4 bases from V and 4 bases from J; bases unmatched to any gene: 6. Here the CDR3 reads CASSSPRQGAYGYTF. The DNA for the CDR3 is TGTGCCAGCAGCTCTCCTCGACAGGGGGCCTATGGCTACACCTTC.

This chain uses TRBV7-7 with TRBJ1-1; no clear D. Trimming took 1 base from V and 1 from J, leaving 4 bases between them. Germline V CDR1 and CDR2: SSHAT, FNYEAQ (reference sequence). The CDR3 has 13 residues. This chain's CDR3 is CASSLDKNTEAFF. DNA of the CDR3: TGTGCCAGCAGCTTAGACAAGAACACTGAAGCTTTCTTT.

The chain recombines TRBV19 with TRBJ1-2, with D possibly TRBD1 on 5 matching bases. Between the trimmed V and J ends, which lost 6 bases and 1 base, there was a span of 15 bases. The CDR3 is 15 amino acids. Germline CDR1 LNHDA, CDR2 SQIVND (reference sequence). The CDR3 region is CASSHDRIFNYGYTF. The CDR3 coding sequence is TGTGCCAGTAGCCACGACAGAATTTTTAACTATGGCTACACCTTC.

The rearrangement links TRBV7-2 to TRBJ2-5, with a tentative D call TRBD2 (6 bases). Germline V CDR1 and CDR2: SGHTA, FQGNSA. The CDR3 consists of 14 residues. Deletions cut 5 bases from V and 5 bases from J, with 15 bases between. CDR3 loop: CASSPGVSSETQYF. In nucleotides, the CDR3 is TGTGCCAGCAGCCCGGGGGTTTCTTCTGAGACCCAGTACTTC.

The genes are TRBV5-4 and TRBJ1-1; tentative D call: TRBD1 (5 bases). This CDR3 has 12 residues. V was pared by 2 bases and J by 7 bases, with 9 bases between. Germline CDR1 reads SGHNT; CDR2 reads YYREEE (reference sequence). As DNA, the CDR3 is TGTGCCAGCAGCTTCAATAGGGGTGAAGCTTTCTTT. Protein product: CASSFNRGEAFF.